This TCR beta chain was identified in a study of beta chain features in type 1 diabetes. Of the isolated RNA, all was reverse transcribed, and so the sequenced material was expressed TCRB transcripts. The repertoire was sequenced with immunoSEQ multiplex PCR; TCRdb's copy has only in-frame clones and lacks some. The table lists more than 250,000 clones, roughly 15% of them singletons. Findings of the study overall: Shortening that was moderate but significant affected the TCRB CDR3s of Type 1 diabetes patients in all four CD4+ subsets.

This clone was counted a few times. Its target is not known. CDR3 size: 14 residues. V dropped 3 bases and J dropped 2 bases, with 11 bases sitting between them. Germline CDR1 reads KGHSH; CDR2 reads LQKENI. The chain employs TRBV18 and TRBJ2-7; TRBD1 might be the D (6 bases). This receptor was taken from a man younger than 30 with type 1 diabetes. The sample taken for sequencing was naive CD4+ T cells from blood. DNA of the CDR3: TGTGCCAGCTCACCCGGGACAACCGCCTACGAGCAGTACTTC. It is translated as CASSPGTTAYEQYF.